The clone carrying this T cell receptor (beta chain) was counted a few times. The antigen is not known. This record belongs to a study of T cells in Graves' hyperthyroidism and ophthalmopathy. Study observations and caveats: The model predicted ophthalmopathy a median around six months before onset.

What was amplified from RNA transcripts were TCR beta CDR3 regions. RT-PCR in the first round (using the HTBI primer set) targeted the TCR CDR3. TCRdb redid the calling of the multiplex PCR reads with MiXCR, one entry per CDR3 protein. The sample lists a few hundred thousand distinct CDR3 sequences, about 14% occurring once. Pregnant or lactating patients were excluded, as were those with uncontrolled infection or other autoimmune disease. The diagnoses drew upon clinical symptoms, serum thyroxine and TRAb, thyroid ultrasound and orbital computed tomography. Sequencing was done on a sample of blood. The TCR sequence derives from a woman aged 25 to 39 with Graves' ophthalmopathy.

CDR3 amino acids: CASRPGAGPNGYTF. The CDR3 nucleotides read TGCGCCAGCAGACCGGGCGCCGGTCCTAATGGCTACACCTTC. The chain uses TRBV4-1 and TRBJ1-2; D is unclear. The CDR3 runs 14 residues. Trimming removed 6 bases at V and 6 bases at J, with 17 bases between. Germline V gives CDR1 MGHRA, CDR2 YSYEKL.